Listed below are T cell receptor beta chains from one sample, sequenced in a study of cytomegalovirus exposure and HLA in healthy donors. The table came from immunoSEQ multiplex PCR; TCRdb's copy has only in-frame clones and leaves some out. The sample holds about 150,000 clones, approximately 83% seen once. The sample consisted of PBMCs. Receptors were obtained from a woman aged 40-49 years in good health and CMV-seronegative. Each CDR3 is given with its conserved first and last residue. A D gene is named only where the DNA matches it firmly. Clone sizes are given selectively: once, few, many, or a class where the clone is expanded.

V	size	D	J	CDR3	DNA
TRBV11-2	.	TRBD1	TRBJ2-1	CASSLGQGSYNEQFF	TGTGCCAGCAGCCTGGGACAGGGCTCCTACAATGAGCAGTTCTTC
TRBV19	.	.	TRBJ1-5	CASSTSGSGYQPQHF	TGTGCCAGTAGTACTTCAGGGTCTGGTTATCAGCCCCAGCATTTT
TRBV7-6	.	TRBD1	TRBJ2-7	CASSDHVGFGTGSYEQYF	TGTGCCAGCAGCGACCACGTGGGATTCGGGACAGGGTCCTACGAGCAGTACTTC
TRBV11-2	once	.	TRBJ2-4	CASSLGLNGGLDIQYF	TGTGCCAGCAGCTTAGGTTTAAACGGAGGACTGGACATTCAGTACTTC
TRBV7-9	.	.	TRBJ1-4	CSSSLNNEKLFF	TGTTCCAGCAGCTTAAACAACGAAAAACTGTTTTTT
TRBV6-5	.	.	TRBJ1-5	CASSYDRYQPQHF	TGTGCCAGCAGTTACGACAGATATCAGCCCCAGCATTTT
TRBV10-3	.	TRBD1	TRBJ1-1	CAIRGPGQGTEAFF	TGTGCCATCAGGGGCCCGGGACAGGGGACTGAAGCTTTCTTT
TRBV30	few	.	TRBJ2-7	CAWNPDRTYEQYF	TGTGCCTGGAATCCCGACAGGACCTACGAGCAGTACTTC
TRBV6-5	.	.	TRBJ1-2	CASSYSTRDGYTF	TGTGCCAGCAGTTACTCGACTAGGGACGGCTACACCTTC
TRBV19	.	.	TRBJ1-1	CASRTGGIEAFF	TGTGCCAGTAGGACTGGGGGGATTGAAGCTTTCTTT
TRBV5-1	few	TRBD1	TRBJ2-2	CASSLVDREVGELFF	TGCGCCAGCAGCCTGGTGGACAGGGAGGTCGGGGAGCTGTTTTTT
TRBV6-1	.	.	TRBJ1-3	CASSENGVGNTIYF	TGTGCCAGCAGTGAAAACGGGGTAGGAAACACCATATATTTT
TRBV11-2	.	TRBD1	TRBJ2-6	CASSPLPGQGSGANVLTF	TGTGCCAGCAGCCCCCTTCCGGGACAGGGCTCCGGGGCCAACGTCCTGACTTTC
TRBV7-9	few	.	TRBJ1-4	CASNIRGSNEKLFF	TGTGCCAGCAACATCCGGGGTTCTAATGAAAAACTGTTTTTT
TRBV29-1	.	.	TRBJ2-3	CSAFLGGGTDTQYF	TGCAGCGCTTTTCTAGGAGGGGGCACAGATACGCAGTATTTT
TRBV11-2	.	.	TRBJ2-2	CASSYAGVGTGELFF	TGTGCCAGCAGCTACGCAGGGGTCGGTACCGGGGAGCTGTTTTTT
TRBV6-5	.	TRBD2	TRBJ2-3	CASSYGSAGEDTQYF	TGTGCCAGCAGTTATGGGTCAGCGGGAGAAGATACGCAGTATTTT
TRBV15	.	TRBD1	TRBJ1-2	CATSKGTETYGYTF	TGTGCCACCAGCAAAGGGACAGAGACATATGGCTACACCTTC
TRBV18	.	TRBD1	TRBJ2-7	CASSATGLGYYEQYF	TGTGCCAGCTCAGCGACAGGGCTTGGGTATTACGAGCAGTACTTC
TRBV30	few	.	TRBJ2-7	CAWSVDRLYSYEQYF	TGTGCCTGGAGTGTGGACAGACTATACTCCTACGAGCAGTACTTC
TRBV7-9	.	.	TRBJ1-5	CSSSSTRLSGNSNQPQHF	TGTTCCAGCAGCTCCACGCGGCTATCGGGTAATAGCAATCAGCCCCAGCATTTT
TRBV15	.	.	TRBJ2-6	CATSRDFSGANVLTF	TGTGCCACCAGCAGAGACTTCTCTGGGGCCAACGTCCTGACTTTC
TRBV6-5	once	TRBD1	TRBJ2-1	CASNGQVDNEQFF	TGTGCCAGCAATGGACAGGTAGACAATGAGCAGTTCTTC
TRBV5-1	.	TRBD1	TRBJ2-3	CASSLWRTGGADTQYF	TGCGCCAGCAGCTTGTGGAGGACAGGGGGCGCAGATACGCAGTATTTT
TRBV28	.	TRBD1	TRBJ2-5	CASSPPRNRGPETQYF	TGTGCCAGCAGTCCACCGAGGAACAGGGGTCCAGAGACCCAGTACTTC
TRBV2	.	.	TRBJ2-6	CASSQSLGGGANVLTF	TGTGCCAGCAGCCAATCGTTGGGGGGTGGGGCCAACGTCCTGACTTTC
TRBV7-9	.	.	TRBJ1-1	CASSLAIGVVAFF	TGTGCCAGCAGCTTAGCGATAGGGGTGGTAGCTTTCTTT
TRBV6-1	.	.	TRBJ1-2	CASSERGVEGPEYGYTF	TGTGCCAGCAGCGAACGAGGCGTGGAGGGACCGGAGTATGGCTACACCTTC
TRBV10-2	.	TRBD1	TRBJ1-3	CASSADRGHAGNTIYF	TGCGCCAGCAGCGCGGACAGGGGGCACGCTGGAAACACCATATATTTT
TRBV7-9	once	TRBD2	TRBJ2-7	CASSLAAGVYEQYF	TGTGCCAGCAGCTTAGCCGCGGGGGTTTACGAGCAGTACTTC
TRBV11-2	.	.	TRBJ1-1	CASSSLQGNTEAFF	TGTGCCAGCAGCTCTCTACAGGGGAACACTGAAGCTTTCTTT
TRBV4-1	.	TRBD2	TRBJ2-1	CASSHPIAGLFSYNEQFF	TGCGCCAGCAGCCATCCGATAGCGGGGCTATTCTCCTACAATGAGCAGTTCTTC
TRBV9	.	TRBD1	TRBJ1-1	CASSASTGGVTEAFF	TGTGCCAGCAGCGCAAGTACAGGGGGCGTCACTGAAGCTTTCTTT
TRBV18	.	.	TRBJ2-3	CASSPLRSSTDTQYF	TGTGCCAGCTCACCCTTGAGGTCTAGCACAGATACGCAGTATTTT
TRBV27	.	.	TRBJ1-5	CASRGVDQPQHF	TGTGCCAGCAGAGGAGTGGATCAGCCCCAGCATTTT
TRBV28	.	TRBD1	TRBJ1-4	CASTAGQGNEKLFF	TGTGCCAGCACTGCGGGACAGGGAAATGAAAAACTGTTTTTT
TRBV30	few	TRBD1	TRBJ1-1	CAWIGTGGTEAFF	TGTGCCTGGATCGGGACAGGGGGCACTGAAGCTTTCTTT
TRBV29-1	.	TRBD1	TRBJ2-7	CSVGDRAVYEQYF	TGCAGCGTTGGGGACAGGGCGGTCTACGAGCAGTACTTC
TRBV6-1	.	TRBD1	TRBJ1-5	CASSPLTGRNQPQHF	TGTGCCAGCAGCCCATTGACAGGGCGCAATCAGCCCCAGCATTTT
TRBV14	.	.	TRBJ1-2	CASSPGEGYTF	TGTGCCAGCAGCCCCGGGGAAGGCTACACCTTC
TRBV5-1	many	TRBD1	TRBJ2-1	CASSLWTGGVVNEQFF	TGCGCCAGCAGCCTATGGACAGGGGGTGTCGTAAATGAGCAGTTCTTC
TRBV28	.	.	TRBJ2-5	CASSLRETQYF	TGTGCCAGCAGTTTGCGGGAGACCCAGTACTTC
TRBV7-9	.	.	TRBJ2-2	CASPGGSDPGTGELFF	TGTGCCAGCCCAGGAGGATCGGACCCGGGGACCGGGGAGCTGTTTTTT
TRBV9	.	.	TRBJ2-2	CASSSHPNTGELFF	TGTGCCAGCAGCTCACACCCGAACACCGGGGAGCTGTTTTTT
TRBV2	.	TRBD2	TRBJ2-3	CASSFTSGLSTDTQYF	TGTGCCAGCAGTTTTACTAGCGGGCTAAGCACAGATACGCAGTATTTT
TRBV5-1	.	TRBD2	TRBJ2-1	CASSLDSGGALNEQFF	TGCGCCAGCAGCTTGGATAGCGGGGGGGCTTTGAATGAGCAGTTCTTC
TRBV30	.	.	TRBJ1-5	CAWSELSNQPQHF	TGTGCCTGGAGTGAACTTAGCAATCAGCCCCAGCATTTT
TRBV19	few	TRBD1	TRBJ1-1	CASSLDRETEAFF	TGTGCCAGTAGCCTGGACAGGGAAACTGAAGCTTTCTTT
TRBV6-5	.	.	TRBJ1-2	CASSYGLSNYGYTF	TGTGCCAGCAGTTACGGTCTATCTAACTATGGCTACACCTTC
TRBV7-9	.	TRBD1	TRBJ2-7	CASSEGATGEQYF	TGTGCCAGCAGCGAGGGGGCCACGGGCGAGCAGTACTTC
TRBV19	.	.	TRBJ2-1	CASSAPLANYNEQFF	TGTGCCAGTAGTGCCCCCCTAGCGAACTACAATGAGCAGTTCTTC
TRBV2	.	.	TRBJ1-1	CASNLDKNTEAFF	TGTGCCAGCAACCTGGACAAGAACACTGAAGCTTTCTTT
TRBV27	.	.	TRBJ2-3	CASSLRQGLSTDTQYF	TGTGCCAGCAGTTTAAGGCAAGGACTAAGCACAGATACGCAGTATTTT
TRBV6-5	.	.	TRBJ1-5	CASSQGQGNQPQHF	TGTGCCAGCAGTCAGGGCCAGGGAAATCAGCCCCAGCATTTT
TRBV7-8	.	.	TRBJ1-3	CASSFIAGRFGNTIYF	TGTGCCAGCAGCTTTATAGCGGGAAGATTTGGAAACACCATATATTTT